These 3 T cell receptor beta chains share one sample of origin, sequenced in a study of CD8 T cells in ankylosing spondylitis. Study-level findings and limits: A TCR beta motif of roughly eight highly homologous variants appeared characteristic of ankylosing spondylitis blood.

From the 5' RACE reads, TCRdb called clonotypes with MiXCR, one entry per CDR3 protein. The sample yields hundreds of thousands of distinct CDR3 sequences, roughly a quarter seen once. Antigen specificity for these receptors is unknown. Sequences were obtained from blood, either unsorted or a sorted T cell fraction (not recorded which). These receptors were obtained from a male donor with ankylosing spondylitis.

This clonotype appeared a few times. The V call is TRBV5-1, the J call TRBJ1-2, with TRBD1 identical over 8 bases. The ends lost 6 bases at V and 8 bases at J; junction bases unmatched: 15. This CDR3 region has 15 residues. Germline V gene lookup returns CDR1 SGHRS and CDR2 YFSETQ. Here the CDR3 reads CASTRGTGGARGYTF. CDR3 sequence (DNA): TGCGCCAGCACCCGTGGGACAGGCGGCGCGAGGGGCTACACCTTC.

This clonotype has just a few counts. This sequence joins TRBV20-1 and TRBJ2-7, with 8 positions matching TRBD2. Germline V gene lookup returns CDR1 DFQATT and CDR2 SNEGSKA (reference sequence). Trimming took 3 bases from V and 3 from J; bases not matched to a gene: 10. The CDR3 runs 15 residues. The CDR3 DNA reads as TGCAGTGCTAGCGGAGTGCGGGAGGTTGGCTACGAGCAGTACTTC. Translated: CSASGVREVGYEQYF.

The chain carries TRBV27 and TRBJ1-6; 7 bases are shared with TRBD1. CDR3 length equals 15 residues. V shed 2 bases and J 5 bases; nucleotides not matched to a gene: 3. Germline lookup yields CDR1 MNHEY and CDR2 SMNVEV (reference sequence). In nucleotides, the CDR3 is TGTGCCAGCAGTTTAGGGACAGCAAATAATTCACCCCTCCACTTT. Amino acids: CASSLGTANNSPLHF.